This paragraph covers one T cell receptor beta chain sequence. At one end, the junction sequence differs from germline, possibly due to a read error. These data are taken from a study of blood T cells in healthy people across ages. Overall study: Template switching retrieved approximately one barcoded beta molecule for each two T cells.

CDR3 length equals 15 residues. Germline lookup yields CDR1 SGHRS and CDR2 YFSETQ. PCR was performed a second time for about 7 to 11 cycles using a sample-barcoded 5' primer and a J-beta primer mix. Unique molecular identifiers of 12 random nucleotides labeled each cDNA. TCRdb re-derived calls from the 5' RACE reads in MiXCR, one entry per CDR3 protein. The table records hundreds of thousands of distinct CDR3 sequences, about 53% of them present only once. The specimen was blood. The chain has TRBV5-1 and TRBJ2-4, with 9 nucleotides matching TRBD1. This clonotype originated in a man aged 55 to 70 in good health. The CDR3 loop reads CTSRETGGAKNIQYF. CDR3 sequence (DNA): TGCACCAGCAGGGAGACAGGGGGAGCCAAAAACATTCAGTACTTC.